This is a list of T cell receptor beta chains from one sample in a study of vaccination and CD4 T cells after COVID-19. Their antigens are not known. TCRdb re-derived calls from the PCR reads in MiXCR, one entry per CDR3 protein. In the table there are about 5,700 distinct CDR3 sequences, about 32% of which are singletons. The sample was CD4+ T cells from blood, cultured in vitro, taken after SARS-CoV-2 vaccination. These receptors originate from a human donor who had recovered from COVID-19. Each CDR3 is given with its conserved first and last residue. D genes are given only for firm matches. Clone size is not always given. Where it is, it says once, few, many or a class for expanded clones.

>TRBJ2-7|TRBD1|few|TRBV28
CASSSSGTDSYEQYF
TGTGCCAGCAGTTCGTCCGGGACAGACTCCTACGAGCAGTACTTC
>TRBJ2-1|NA|few|TRBV20-1
CSARQTLSFSYNEQFF
TGCAGTGCTAGACAGACTCTGAGCTTCTCCTACAATGAGCAGTTCTTC
>TRBJ2-3|NA|large|TRBV7-2
CASSANFLSTDTQYF
TGTGCCAGCAGCGCCAACTTCCTTAGCACAGATACGCAGTATTTT
>TRBJ2-7|NA|once|TRBV5-6
CASSSYRVGSQAEQYF
TGTGCCAGCAGCTCTTACCGTGTTGGCAGTCAGGCCGAGCAGTACTTC
>TRBJ2-5|NA|medium-sized|TRBV7-2
CASSPSSLQETQYF
TGTGCCAGCAGCCCGAGCTCCCTCCAAGAGACCCAGTACTTC
>TRBJ1-4|TRBD1|NA|TRBV20-1
CSAPMDRAGKLFF
TGCAGTGCCCCTATGGACAGGGCGGGAAAACTGTTTTTT
>TRBJ2-7|NA|NA|TRBV4-2
CASSPRDTAYEQYF
TGTGCCAGCAGCCCCAGGGACACAGCCTACGAGCAGTACTTC
>TRBJ2-5|TRBD2|NA|TRBV2
CASRPTGGETQYF
TGTGCCAGCAGGCCTACGGGGGGGGAGACCCAGTACTTC
>TRBJ2-5|NA|NA|TRBV2
CASSPAGSFAYF
TGTGCCAGCAGTCCCGCCGGGAGCTTTGCGTACTTC
>TRBJ2-3|TRBD2|few|TRBV28
CASSPMLAGGTDTQYF
TGTGCCAGCAGTCCAATGCTAGCGGGGGGTACAGATACGCAGTATTTT
>TRBJ1-1|NA|few|TRBV27
CASSLRHMNTEAFF
TGTGCCAGCAGTTTACGCCATATGAACACTGAAGCTTTCTTT
>TRBJ2-5|NA|NA|TRBV4-1
CASSGHTETQYF
TGCGCCAGCAGCGGACATACCGAGACCCAGTACTTC
>TRBJ2-7|TRBD1|NA|TRBV4-3
CASSNIGQGGKYEQYF
TGCGCCAGCAGCAATATCGGACAGGGCGGCAAGTACGAGCAGTACTTC
>TRBJ2-1|NA|once|TRBV18
CASSPADYNEQFF
TGTGCCAGCTCACCAGCCGATTACAATGAGCAGTTCTTC
>TRBJ2-7|NA|NA|TRBV18
CASSSDSLYEQYF
TGTGCCAGCTCAAGTGACAGCCTCTACGAGCAGTACTTC
>TRBJ2-7|NA|medium-sized|TRBV10-1
CASREWGSYEQYF
TGCGCCAGCAGGGAGTGGGGGTCCTACGAGCAGTACTTC
>TRBJ2-7|TRBD1|few|TRBV2
CASKRQGGRNEQYF
TGTGCCAGCAAGCGACAGGGGGGAAGGAACGAGCAGTACTTC
>TRBJ2-1|NA|NA|TRBV5-1
CASSLAPGTAYEQFF
TGCGCCAGCAGCTTGGCCCCAGGAACGGCCTATGAGCAGTTCTTC
>TRBJ2-6|NA|medium-sized|TRBV28
CASSPPRGANVLTF
TGTGCCAGCAGCCCTCCACGTGGGGCCAACGTCCTGACTTTC
>TRBJ1-2|NA|NA|TRBV7-2
CASSLEGSWGGGYTF
TGTGCCAGCAGCTTAGAGGGAAGTTGGGGAGGTGGCTACACCTTC
>TRBJ2-3|NA|few|TRBV10-1
CASSESNRPDTQYF
TGCGCCAGCAGTGAGTCGAACAGGCCAGATACGCAGTATTTT
>TRBJ1-5|NA|medium-sized|TRBV18
CASSGRPRDQPQHF
TGTGCCAGCTCAGGACGCCCCCGGGATCAGCCCCAGCATTTT
>TRBJ2-5|NA|few|TRBV25-1
CASSEYEETQYF
TGTGCCAGCAGTGAATATGAAGAGACCCAGTACTTC
>TRBJ2-5|TRBD1|once|TRBV2
CASREDREYRETQYF
TGTGCCAGCAGGGAGGACAGGGAATACAGGGAGACCCAGTACTTC
>TRBJ1-1|TRBD1|NA|TRBV28
CASSGTGGTEAFF
TGTGCCAGCAGTGGGACAGGGGGAACTGAAGCTTTCTTT
>TRBJ1-3|TRBD1|NA|TRBV7-9
CASTSGTGEYF
TGTGCCAGCACCTCCGGGACAGGGGAATATTTT
>TRBJ2-7|NA|few|TRBV20-1
CSVEGKTYEQYF
TGCAGTGTGGAGGGGAAGACCTACGAGCAGTACTTC
>TRBJ2-7|NA|few|TRBV28
CASRGGRGYYYEQYF
TGTGCCAGCAGGGGTGGCCGGGGATATTACTACGAGCAGTACTTC
>TRBJ1-5|TRBD1|NA|TRBV6-1
CASIRWDRGNSNQPQHF
TGTGCCAGCATCCGATGGGACAGGGGCAATAGCAATCAGCCCCAGCATTTT
>TRBJ2-6|TRBD1|NA|TRBV11-2
CASSHTGAGANVLTF
TGTGCCAGCAGCCATACAGGGGCTGGGGCCAACGTCCTGACTTTC
>TRBJ2-6|NA|few|TRBV7-2
CASSTDPSSGANVLTF
TGTGCCAGCAGCACAGACCCTAGCTCTGGGGCCAACGTCCTGACTTTC
>TRBJ2-7|NA|NA|TRBV20-1
CSARGGRGEQYF
TGCAGTGCTAGGGGGGGCAGGGGCGAGCAGTACTTC
>TRBJ1-5|NA|NA|TRBV28
CASSPPGAAMSNQPQHF
TGTGCCAGCAGTCCACCCGGGGCGGCGATGAGCAATCAGCCCCAGCATTTT
>TRBJ1-1|NA|few|TRBV21-1
CASSKAEVNTEAFF
TGTGCCAGCAGCAAAGCGGAGGTGAACACTGAAGCTTTCTTT
>TRBJ1-2|NA|few|TRBV7-9
CASSLEQGSNYGYTF
TGTGCCAGCAGCTTAGAACAGGGTTCTAACTATGGCTACACCTTC
>TRBJ2-7|NA|few|TRBV28
CASRPQPGAGEQYF
TGTGCCAGCCGTCCACAACCGGGGGCTGGCGAGCAGTACTTC
>TRBJ2-7|NA|NA|TRBV28
CASSSRDLSSYEQYF
TGTGCCAGCAGTTCCCGGGACCTTAGCTCCTACGAGCAGTACTTC
>TRBJ2-2|NA|NA|TRBV7-2
CATLGAGELFF
TGTGCCACCCTAGGGGCCGGGGAGCTGTTTTTT
>TRBJ2-1|TRBD2|NA|TRBV7-8
CASSLGLAGADEQFF
TGTGCCAGCAGCTTAGGATTAGCGGGAGCGGATGAGCAGTTCTTC